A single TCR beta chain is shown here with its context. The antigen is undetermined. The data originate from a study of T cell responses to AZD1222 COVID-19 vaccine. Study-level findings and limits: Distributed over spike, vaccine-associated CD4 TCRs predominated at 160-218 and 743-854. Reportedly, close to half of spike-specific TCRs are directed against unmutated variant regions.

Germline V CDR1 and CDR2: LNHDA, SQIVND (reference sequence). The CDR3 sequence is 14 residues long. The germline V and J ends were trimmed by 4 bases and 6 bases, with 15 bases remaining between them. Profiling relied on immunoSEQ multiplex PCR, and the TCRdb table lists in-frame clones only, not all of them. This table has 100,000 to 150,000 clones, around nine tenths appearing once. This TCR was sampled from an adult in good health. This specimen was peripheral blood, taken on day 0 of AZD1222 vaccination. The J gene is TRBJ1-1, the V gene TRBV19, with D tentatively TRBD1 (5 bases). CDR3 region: CASSRRGARSEAFF. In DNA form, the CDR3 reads TGTGCCAGTAGTAGAAGGGGCGCGAGATCTGAAGCTTTCTTT.